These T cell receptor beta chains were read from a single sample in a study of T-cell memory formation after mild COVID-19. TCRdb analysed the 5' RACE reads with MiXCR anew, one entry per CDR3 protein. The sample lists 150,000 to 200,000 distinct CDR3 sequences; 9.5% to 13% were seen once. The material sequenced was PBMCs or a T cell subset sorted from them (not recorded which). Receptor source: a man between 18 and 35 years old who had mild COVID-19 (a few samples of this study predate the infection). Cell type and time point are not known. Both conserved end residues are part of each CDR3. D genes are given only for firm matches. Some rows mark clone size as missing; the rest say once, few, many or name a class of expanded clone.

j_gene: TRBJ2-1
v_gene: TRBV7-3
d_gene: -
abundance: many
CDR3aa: CASSPYAPRTLYSYNEQFF
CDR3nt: TGTGCCAGCAGCCCATATGCCCCCAGGACTTTATACTCCTACAATGAGCAGTTCTTC

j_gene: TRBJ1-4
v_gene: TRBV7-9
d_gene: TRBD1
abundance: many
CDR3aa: CASSSLGGLFEKLFF
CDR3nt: TGTGCCAGCAGCTCACTAGGGGGCCTGTTCGAAAAACTGTTTTTT

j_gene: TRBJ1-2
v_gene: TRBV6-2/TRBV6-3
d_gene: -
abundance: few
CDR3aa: CASKMAAAGGYTF
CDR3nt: TGTGCCAGCAAGATGGCAGCCGCGGGGGGCTACACCTTC

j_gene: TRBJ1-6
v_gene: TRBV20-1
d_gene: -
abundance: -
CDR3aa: CSARGALTHSPLHF
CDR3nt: TGCAGTGCTAGGGGGGCCTTGACCCATTCACCCCTCCACTTT

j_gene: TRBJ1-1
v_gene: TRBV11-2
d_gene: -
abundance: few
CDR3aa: CASSPSILGRRTEAFF
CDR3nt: TGTGCCAGCAGCCCCTCTATTCTGGGGCGGCGGACTGAAGCTTTCTTT

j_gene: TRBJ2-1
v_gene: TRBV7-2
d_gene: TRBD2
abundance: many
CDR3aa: CASSRSGGPGFF
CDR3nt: TGTGCCAGCAGCCGATCGGGGGGGCCGGGGTTCTTC

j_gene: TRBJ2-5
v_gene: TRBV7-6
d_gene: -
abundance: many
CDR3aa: CASSLAQQETQYF
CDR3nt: TGTGCCAGCAGCTTAGCGCAGCAAGAGACCCAGTACTTC

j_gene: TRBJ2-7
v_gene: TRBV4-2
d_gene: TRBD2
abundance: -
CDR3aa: CASSPYPQRGSSYEQYF
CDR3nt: TGTGCCAGCAGCCCCTACCCACAGCGGGGAAGCTCCTACGAGCAGTACTTC

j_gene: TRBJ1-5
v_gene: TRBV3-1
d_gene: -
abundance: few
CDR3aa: CASSWGVEDQPQHF
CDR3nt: TGTGCCAGCAGCTGGGGCGTAGAAGATCAGCCCCAGCATTTT

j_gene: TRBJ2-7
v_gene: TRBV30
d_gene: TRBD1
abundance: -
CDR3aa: CAWSLTRDRIRYEQYF
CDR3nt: TGTGCCTGGAGTTTAACCCGGGACAGGATAAGATACGAGCAGTACTTC

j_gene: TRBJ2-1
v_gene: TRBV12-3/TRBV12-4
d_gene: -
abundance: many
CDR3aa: CASSLSSGGKTYNEQFF
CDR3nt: TGTGCCAGCAGTTTGAGTTCGGGGGGCAAAACCTACAATGAGCAGTTCTTC

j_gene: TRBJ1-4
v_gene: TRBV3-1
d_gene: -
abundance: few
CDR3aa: CASSQGPFQKLFF
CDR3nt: TGTGCCAGCAGCCAAGGTCCGTTTCAAAAACTGTTTTTT

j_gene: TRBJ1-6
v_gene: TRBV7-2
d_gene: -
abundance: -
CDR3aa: CASSRLGYNSPLHF
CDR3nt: TGTGCCAGCAGCCGCCTGGGGTATAATTCACCCCTCCACTTT

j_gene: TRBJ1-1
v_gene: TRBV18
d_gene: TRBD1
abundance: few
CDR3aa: CASSPGQDTEAFF
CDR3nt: TGTGCCAGCTCACCTGGACAGGACACTGAAGCTTTCTTT

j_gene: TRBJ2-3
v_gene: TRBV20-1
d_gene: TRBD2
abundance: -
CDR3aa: CSATGTSGGSTDTQYF
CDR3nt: TGCAGTGCAACCGGGACTAGCGGGGGAAGCACAGATACGCAGTATTTT

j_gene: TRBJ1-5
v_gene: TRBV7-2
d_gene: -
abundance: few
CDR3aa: CASSIQGQPQHF
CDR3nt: TGTGCCAGCAGCATACAGGGCCAGCCCCAGCATTTT

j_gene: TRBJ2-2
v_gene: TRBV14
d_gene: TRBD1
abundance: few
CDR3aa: CASSRGQGITGELFF
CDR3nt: TGTGCCAGCAGCCGGGGACAGGGCATCACCGGGGAGCTGTTTTTT

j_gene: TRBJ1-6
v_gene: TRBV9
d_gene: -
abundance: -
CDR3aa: CASSVAHKANSPLHF
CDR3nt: TGTGCCAGCAGCGTAGCTCACAAAGCTAATTCACCCCTCCACTTT

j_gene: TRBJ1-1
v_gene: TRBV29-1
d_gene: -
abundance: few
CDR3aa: CSVALRSRAAEAFF
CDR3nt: TGCAGCGTTGCTCTAAGGTCAAGGGCGGCTGAAGCTTTCTTT

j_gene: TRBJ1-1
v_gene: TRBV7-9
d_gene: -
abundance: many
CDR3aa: CASSLDPVGTEAFF
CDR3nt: TGTGCCAGCAGCTTAGATCCCGTAGGGACTGAAGCTTTCTTT

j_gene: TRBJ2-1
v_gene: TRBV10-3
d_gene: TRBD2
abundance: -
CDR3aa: CAIRGTIAYNEQFF
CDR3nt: TGTGCCATCAGGGGGACTATCGCCTACAATGAGCAGTTCTTC

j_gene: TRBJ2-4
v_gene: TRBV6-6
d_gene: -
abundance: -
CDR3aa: CASSSGGAAKNIQYF
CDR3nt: TGTGCCAGCAGTTCTGGGGGGGCTGCCAAAAACATTCAGTACTTC

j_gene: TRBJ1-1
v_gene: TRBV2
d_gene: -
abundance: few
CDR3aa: CARTSTLRATNTEAFF
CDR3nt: TGTGCCAGAACTTCTACCCTCCGGGCCACGAACACTGAAGCTTTCTTT

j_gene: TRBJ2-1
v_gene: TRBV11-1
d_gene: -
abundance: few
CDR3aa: CASSLEPLGQIYNEQFF
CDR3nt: TGTGCCAGCAGCTTAGAACCCTTAGGACAGATCTACAATGAGCAGTTCTTC

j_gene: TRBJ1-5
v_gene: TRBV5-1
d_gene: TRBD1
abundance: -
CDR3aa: CASSPGQGGQPQHF
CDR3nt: TGCGCCAGCAGCCCGGGACAGGGCGGTCAGCCCCAGCATTTT

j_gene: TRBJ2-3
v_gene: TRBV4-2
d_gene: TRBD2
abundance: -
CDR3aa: CASSRPDGRDTDTQYF
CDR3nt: TGTGCCAGCAGCCGCCCCGATGGGAGGGACACAGATACGCAGTATTTT

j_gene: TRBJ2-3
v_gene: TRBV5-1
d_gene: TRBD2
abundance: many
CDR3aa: CASQAGGVGTDTQYF
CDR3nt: TGCGCCAGCCAGGCGGGGGGCGTCGGCACAGATACGCAGTATTTT

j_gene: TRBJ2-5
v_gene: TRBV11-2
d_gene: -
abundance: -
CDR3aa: CASSPGQAPGTQYF
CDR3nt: TGTGCCAGCAGCCCAGGCCAGGCCCCGGGGACCCAGTACTTC

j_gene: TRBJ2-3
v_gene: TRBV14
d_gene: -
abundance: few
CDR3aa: CASSQSLATDTQYF
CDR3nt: TGTGCCAGCAGCCAATCCCTAGCCACAGATACGCAGTATTTT

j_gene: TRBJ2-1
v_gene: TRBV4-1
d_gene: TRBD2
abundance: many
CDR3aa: CASSLLAGLNEQFF
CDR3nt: TGCGCCAGCAGCCTACTAGCGGGGTTGAATGAGCAGTTCTTC

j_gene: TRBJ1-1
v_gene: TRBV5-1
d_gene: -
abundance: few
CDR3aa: CASMSGGNTEAFF
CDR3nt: TGCGCCAGCATGTCCGGGGGGAACACTGAAGCTTTCTTT

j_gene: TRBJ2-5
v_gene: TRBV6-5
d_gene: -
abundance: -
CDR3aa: CASSYHRRTGQETQYF
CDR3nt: TGTGCCAGCAGTTACCATCGAAGAACGGGACAAGAGACCCAGTACTTC

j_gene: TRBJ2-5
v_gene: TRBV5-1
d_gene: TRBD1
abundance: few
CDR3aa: CASSLSGTGEETQYF
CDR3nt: TGCGCCAGCAGCTTGTCCGGGACAGGGGAAGAGACCCAGTACTTC